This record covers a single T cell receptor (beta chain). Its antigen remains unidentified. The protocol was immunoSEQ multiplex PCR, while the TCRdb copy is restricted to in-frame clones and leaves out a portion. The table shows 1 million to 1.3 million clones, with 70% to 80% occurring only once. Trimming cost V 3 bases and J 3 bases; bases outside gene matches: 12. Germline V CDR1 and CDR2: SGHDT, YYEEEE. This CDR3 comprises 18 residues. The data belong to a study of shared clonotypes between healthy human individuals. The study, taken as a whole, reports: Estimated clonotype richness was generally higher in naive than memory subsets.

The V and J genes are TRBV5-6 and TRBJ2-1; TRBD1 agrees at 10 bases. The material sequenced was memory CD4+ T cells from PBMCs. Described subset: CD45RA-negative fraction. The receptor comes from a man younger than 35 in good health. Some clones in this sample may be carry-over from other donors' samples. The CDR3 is CASSYGGLGTGVYNEQFF. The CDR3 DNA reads TGTGCCAGCAGCTATGGAGGGTTGGGGACAGGGGTCTACAATGAGCAGTTCTTC.